The clone carrying this T cell receptor (beta chain) came up many times. The target antigen is unknown. CDR1 is SGHRS, CDR2 YFSETQ, per germline. The V and J ends lost 4 bases and 1 base respectively, with 13 bases between them. The CDR3 loop spans 15 amino acids. The data were obtained in a study of T cells after yellow fever vaccination. Study-level results: Overall, a small share of clonotypes was seen in both CD4 and CD8 compartments. Abundant clonotypes from the bulk population could contaminate FACS-sorted repertoires.

A universal primer site and UMIs were added as TCR cDNA was made by 5'RACE template switching. Via MiXCR, TCRdb re-called the 5' RACE reads, giving one row per CDR3 protein. The sample includes approximately 550,000 distinct CDR3 sequences, 15% to 20% seen only once; the top ten take 14%. The starting material was PBMCs, obtained 15 days after the yellow fever booster vaccination. The genes are TRBV5-1 and TRBJ2-3, with D possibly being TRBD1 (5 bases). The clonotype was recovered from a man aged 30 to 39 who received the YFV17D yellow fever vaccine. The CDR3 sequence is CASSLTGEGTDTQYF. The CDR3 DNA reads as TGCGCCAGCAGCCTCACAGGAGAAGGCACAGATACGCAGTATTTT. Full variable domain (rest looked up from reference TRBV5-1 and TRBJ2-3): KAGVTQTPRYLIKTRGQQVTLSCSPISGHRSVSWYQQTPGQGLQFLFEYFSETQRNKGNFPGRFSGRQFSNSRSEMNVSTLELGDSALYLCASSLTGEGTDTQYFGPGTRLTVL.